A single sample is the source of the 13 T cell receptor beta chains below, sequenced in a study of CD8 T cells in ankylosing spondylitis. From the 5' RACE reads, TCRdb called clonotypes with MiXCR, one entry per CDR3 protein. Seen here are 150,000 to 200,000 distinct CDR3 sequences, under 14% observed once, and the top ten hold about 27%. The sequenced sample was blood, either unsorted or a sorted T cell fraction (not recorded which). These receptor sequences come from a male donor with ankylosing spondylitis or in good health (not recorded which).

The table lists this clonotype with a few counts. The CDR3 nucleotides read TGTGCCAGCAGTCTGGGACAGGGAGGCGCTGAAGCTTTCTTT. This sequence encodes CASSLGQGGAEAFF. The rearrangement uses TRBV12-3 or TRBV12-4 and TRBJ1-1, with 9 bases lining up with TRBD1. The junction had 7 bases not matched to a gene; V was cut back by 5 bases and J by 6 bases. The CDR3 runs to 14 residues.

In this sample, this clonotype turned up a few times. V usage is TRBV6-5 and J usage is TRBJ1-2, with D possibly matching TRBD1 (5 bases). V was trimmed by 1 base and J by 5 bases, leaving 11 bases between them. Germline loops: CDR1 MNHEY, CDR2 SVGAGI. This CDR3 is built from 14 residues. DNA of the CDR3: TGTGCCAGCAGTTACTTATCAGGGACTTATGGCTACACCTTC. Translating gives CASSYLSGTYGYTF.

This chain uses TRBV7-2 with TRBJ2-5, with 9 bases identical to TRBD1. The V gene end was trimmed by 4 bases and the J gene end by 4 bases; junction bases not matched to a gene: 7. CDR1 is SGHTA, CDR2 FQGNSA, per germline. CDR3 length: 15 residues. The CDR3 DNA is TGTGCCAGCAGCTCGCGGGACAGGGAGCGAGAGACCCAGTACTTC. It encodes CASSSRDRERETQYF.

As for this clonotype: Relative to the germline gene, one junction end is altered; a read error may explain this. In DNA, the CDR3 is TGCAGCGTTGATGATGCAGCGAGATACAATGAGCAGTCCTTC. Protein: CSVDDAARYNEQSF. This rearrangement joins TRBV29-1 to TRBJ2-1; D is ambiguous. The CDR3 is 14 amino acids. Germline CDR1 is SQVTM and CDR2 is ANQGSEA.

The genes are TRBV27 and TRBJ2-3, with D possibly called TRBD1 or TRBD2 (6 bases each). V was pared by 6 bases and J by 3 bases, with 19 bases between. The CDR3 is 16 amino acids. Germline CDR1 and CDR2: MNHEY and SMNVEV (reference sequence). The CDR3 protein is CASSSLVLGGTDTQYF. DNA for the CDR3: TGTGCCAGCAGCTCCCTAGTGTTAGGGGGGACAGATACGCAGTATTTT.

This clonotype was recorded only once. A junction boundary mismatches the germline segment, possibly from a read error. The genes are TRBV9 and TRBJ2-2; TRBD1 matches 7 bases. The CDR3 covers 15 residues. From germline, CDR1 is SGDLS and CDR2 YYNGEE. The CDR3 DNA sequence: TGTGCCAACAGCGCCCCGGGACAGACCACCGGGGAGCTGTTTTTT. The encoded protein is CANSAPGQTTGELFF.

This clonotype turned up a few times. The V and J genes are TRBV6-1 and TRBJ2-5; 9 bases align to TRBD2. V shed 6 bases and J 9 bases; nucleotides not matched to a gene: 8. Germline V gene lookup returns CDR1 MNHNS and CDR2 SASEGT. The CDR3 is 13 amino acids. Written as DNA, the CDR3 is TGTGCCAGCAGGACTAGCGGAGAGATGGCCCAGTACTTC. This translates into CASRTSGEMAQYF.

Ten or more counts support this clonotype. This chain connects TRBV27 to TRBJ2-2, with D tentatively TRBD1 (7 bases). This CDR3 is built from 15 residues. Germline CDR1 is MNHEY and CDR2 is SMNVEV (reference sequence). V was clipped by 3 bases and J by 4 bases, with 12 bases between them. The DNA of the CDR3 is TGTGCCAGCAGTTTCCGACAGGGAGGCACCGGGGAGCTGTTTTTT. Encoded protein: CASSFRQGGTGELFF.

This clonotype was observed a handful of times. The rearrangement links TRBV12-3 or TRBV12-4 to TRBJ1-5, with 9 bases fitting TRBD1. The CDR3 covers 16 residues. V trimming: 5 bases; J trimming: 1 base; junction bases outside the gene matches: 6. The CDR3 DNA reads TGTGCCAGCAGTCCCCGGACAGGGGTGAGCAATCAGCCCCAGCATTTT. It specifies CASSPRTGVSNQPQHF.

This clonotype was observed many times. The rearrangement joins TRBV29-1 to TRBJ2-2; 7 nucleotides match TRBD2. Germline-derived CDR1 and CDR2 are SQVTM and ANQGSEA. V lost 6 bases, J lost 4 bases, and 8 bases stayed unmatched. The CDR3 covers 14 residues. In DNA form, the CDR3 reads TGCAGCGTATCCGGGACTATCGGCACCGGGGAGCTGTTTTTT. Its translation is CSVSGTIGTGELFF.

This clonotype came up many times. This chain connects TRBV28 to TRBJ2-1; D may be TRBD1 or TRBD2 (6 bases each). The V end was cut by 5 bases, the J end by 2 bases, with 16 bases between. The CDR3 loop spans 16 amino acids. CDR1 and CDR2 from the germline V gene are MDHEN and SYDVKM. The CDR3 loop reads CASSISGGPPYNEQFF. DNA of the CDR3: TGTGCCAGCAGTATATCTGGGGGGCCCCCCTACAATGAGCAGTTCTTC.

About this clonotype itself: A much more abundant neighbour one base away suggests this may be a read error. The rearrangement joins TRBV10-3 to TRBJ2-7; the match to TRBD2 covers 11 bases. This CDR3 region has 15 residues. Looked up from germline, CDR1 is ENHRY and CDR2 is SYGVKD. J lost 6 bases, V lost 11 bases, and 15 bases had no gene match. The CDR3 here is CAARIASGRSVEQYF. The CDR3 DNA sequence: TGTGCCGCCCGAATAGCTAGCGGGAGGTCGGTCGAGCAGTACTTC.

In this sample, this clonotype turned up many times. This chain connects TRBV20-1 to TRBJ1-5; possible D gene TRBD1, 6 bases. V shed 6 bases and J shed 1 base, with 22 bases lying between them. The CDR3 runs 17 residues. Germline-derived CDR1 and CDR2 are DFQATT and SNEGSKA (reference sequence). For the CDR3, the DNA is TGCAGTGCCATATATGGGGGGGGCGCGAGAAGCAATCAGCCCCAGCATTTT. This encodes CSAIYGGGARSNQPQHF.